One sample yielded the 9 T cell receptor beta chains listed below, sequenced in a study of PD-1 blockade in mismatch repair-deficient tumors. TCRdb keeps only in-frame clones here, not all; method: immunoSEQ multiplex PCR. The sample shows roughly 53,000 clones, around 80% of them seen only once. Sequenced here: peripheral blood, sampled 4 weeks after starting pembrolizumab. The source is an adult with mismatch repair-deficient cancer.

This clone was seen more than once but under ten times. This chain connects TRBV7-6 to TRBJ2-1, with 11 bases fitting TRBD2. Per the germline V gene, CDR1 is SGHVS and CDR2 is FNYEAQ. The CDR3 covers 15 residues. V lost 5 bases to trimming and J lost 4 bases; unmatched junction nucleotides: 4. CDR3 sequence: CASSELAGEYNEQFF. In DNA form, the CDR3 reads TGTGCCAGCAGCGAACTAGCGGGAGAGTACAATGAGCAGTTCTTC. The complete variable domain, with remaining parts taken from reference TRBV7-6 and TRBJ2-1, reads GAGVSQSPRYKVTKRGQDVALRCDPISGHVSLYWYRQALGQGPEFLTYFNYEAQQDKSGLPNDRFSAERPEGSISTLTIQRTEQRDSAMYRCASSELAGEYNEQFFGPGTRLTVL.

The chain recombines TRBV7-9 with TRBJ2-7; TRBD2 matches 7 bases. Germline lookup yields CDR1 SEHNR and CDR2 FQNEAQ (reference sequence). V gave up 0 bases and J gave up 7 bases; unmatched junction bases: 12. The CDR3 contains 16 residues. The chain's CDR3 is CASSLAGGGVVEEQYF. The CDR3 nucleotides are TGTGCCAGCAGCTTAGCCGGCGGGGGTGTGGTCGAAGAGCAGTACTTC.

The chain recombines TRBV5-1 with TRBJ2-3; no definite D call. CDR3 length equals 15 residues. Germline V gene data show CDR1 as SGHRS and CDR2 as YFSETQ. Trimming left V 2 bases short and J 3 bases short, with 13 bases between. This chain's CDR3 is CASSLYGFGTDTQYF. CDR3 DNA sequence: TGCGCCAGCAGCTTATATGGGTTTGGGACAGATACGCAGTATTTT. Variable domain in full (rest from reference TRBV5-1 and TRBJ2-3): KAGVTQTPRYLIKTRGQQVTLSCSPISGHRSVSWYQQTPGQGLQFLFEYFSETQRNKGNFPGRFSGRQFSNSRSEMNVSTLELGDSALYLCASSLYGFGTDTQYFGPGTRLTVL.

J is TRBJ2-2 and V is TRBV19; D not resolved. The CDR3 length is 18 residues. The V end lost 3 bases, the J end lost 6 bases, and 23 bases lay between the germline ends. CDR1 and CDR2 (germline): LNHDA, SQIVND (reference sequence). CDR3 loop: CASSIRARGREVPGELFF. In nucleotides, the CDR3 is TGTGCCAGTAGTATCCGAGCGCGTGGAAGGGAAGTCCCCGGGGAGCTGTTTTTT.

The V and J genes are TRBV11-1 and TRBJ2-5; 8 nucleotides align to TRBD1. V lost 10 bases, J lost 4 bases, and 8 bases stayed unmatched. CDR3 length: 13 residues. Germline assignment: CDR1 SGHAT and CDR2 FQDESV (reference sequence). Written as DNA, the CDR3 is TGTGCCACGGGCGGGACAGGAGGAGAGACCCAGTACTTC. It is translated as CATGGTGGETQYF.

The V call is TRBV14, the J call TRBJ2-7, with TRBD1 matching 7 bases. Trimming removed 4 bases from V and 1 base from J; junction bases left unmatched: 7. Germline V gene data show CDR1 as SGHDN and CDR2 as FVKESK. CDR3 length: 15 residues. The CDR3 DNA sequence: TGTGCCAGCAGCCTGAGACAGGGCGGGTCCTACGAGCAGTACTTC. Amino acid sequence: CASSLRQGGSYEQYF.

This clone was counted between two and nine times. The rearrangement uses TRBV4-3 and TRBJ2-3; 7 nucleotides agree with TRBD1. The V gene's germline CDR1 is LGHNA and CDR2 YSLEER. V trimming: 5 bases; J trimming: 1 base; junction bases outside the gene matches: 0. The CDR3 covers 13 residues. The CDR3, as DNA: TGCGCCAGCAGCAGGGGGCGCACAGATACGCAGTATTTT. Translation gives CASSRGRTDTQYF.

This sequence joins TRBV7-2 and TRBJ2-2; 9 positions agree with TRBD2. V lost 2 bases and J lost 4; bases outside the gene matches: 5. Per germline, CDR1 SGHTA and CDR2 FQGNSA. This CDR3 is 16 amino acids long. In DNA form, the CDR3 reads TGTGCCAGCAGCTTAAGGCGGGAGGGCCGCACCGGGGAGCTGTTTTTT. Its protein is CASSLRREGRTGELFF.

The rearrangement links TRBV7-2 to TRBJ2-2, with 11 bases that match TRBD2. The J segment lost 6 bases and the V segment lost 4 bases, leaving 4 bases of the junction unmatched. This CDR3 comprises 15 residues. Germline lookup yields CDR1 SGHTA and CDR2 FQGNSA. The CDR3 loop is CASSSTSGRAGELFF. For the CDR3, the DNA is TGTGCCAGCAGCTCCACTAGCGGGAGAGCCGGGGAGCTGTTTTTT.